This T cell receptor (beta chain) was documented in a study of cytomegalovirus exposure and HLA in healthy donors. On this clone itself: Its antigen is as yet unknown.

Per the germline V gene, CDR1 is SGHNT and CDR2 is YENEEA. The ends lost 5 bases at V and 7 bases at J; junction bases unmatched: 13. The CDR3 consists of 16 residues. PCR involved 60 Vbeta and 13 Jbeta primers. Repertoires were generated with immunoSEQ multiplex PCR, while TCRdb's copy carries only in-frame clones and drops some. Of about 190,000 clones listed, around 84% are singletons. Study outcomes and limitations: A classifier reportedly called cytomegalovirus status with high sensitivity and specificity. Indistinguishable V segments, including TRBV6-2 and TRBV6-3, were excluded. Researchers counted 164 TCR beta chains as cytomegalovirus-associated.

The chain joins TRBV11-3 to TRBJ2-1, with TRBD2 matching 8 bases. The sequencing input was PBMCs. This TCR derives from a woman aged 50 to 65 in good health and CMV-seropositive. The CDR3 region has the DNA TGTGCCAGCAGCCAGAGTACTAGCGGAGGGAGAAATGAGCAGTTCTTC. Translating gives CASSQSTSGGRNEQFF.